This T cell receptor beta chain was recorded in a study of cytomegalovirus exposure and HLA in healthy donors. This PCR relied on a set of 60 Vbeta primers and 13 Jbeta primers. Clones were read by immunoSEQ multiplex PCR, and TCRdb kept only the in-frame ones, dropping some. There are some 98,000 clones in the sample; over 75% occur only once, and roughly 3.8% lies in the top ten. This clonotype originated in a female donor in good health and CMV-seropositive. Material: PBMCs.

The CDR3 here is CASRQTGGIGNEQFF. The CDR3 coding sequence is TGCGCCAGCAGGCAGACTGGCGGGATAGGCAATGAGCAGTTCTTC. The chain links TRBV10-2 to TRBJ2-1; D may be TRBD2 (6 bases). With 6 bases removed from V and 6 bases from J, the gap between germline ends came to 18 bases. The CDR3 loop spans 15 amino acids. Germline V gene sequence: CDR1 WSHSY, CDR2 SAAADI.